Below, 20 T cell receptor beta chains from the same sample are listed, as sequenced in a study of shared T cell receptors in the human thymus. Assay used: immunoSEQ multiplex PCR; TCRdb lists only in-frame clones, some missing. The profile shows 600,000 or so clones, around 87% of them singletons. This sample also belongs to another study, concerning human thymus T cells.

Material for sequencing was thymocytes. These TCRs come from a boy in the first two years of life with a congenital heart defect.

The gene calls are TRBV15 and TRBJ2-3; TRBD2 agrees at 8 bases. The germline gives CDR1 LNHNV, CDR2 YYDKDF (reference sequence). This CDR3 is 17 amino acids long. V gave up 5 bases and J gave up 5 bases; unmatched junction bases: 15. The CDR3 bases are TGTGCCACCAGCTCCCCGGGGGATAGCGGGAATCAAGATACGCAGTATTTT. It codes for CATSSPGDSGNQDTQYF.

The chain uses TRBV6-5 and TRBJ2-1; 8 bases map to TRBD2. Trimming removed 7 bases from V and 4 bases from J; junction bases left unmatched: 9. The CDR3 is made up of 15 amino acids. Germline V gene sequence: CDR1 MNHEY, CDR2 SVGAGI. The CDR3 nucleotides read TGTGCCAGCACCTACTTGAGCGGGAGATACAATGAGCAGTTCTTC. Encoded protein: CASTYLSGRYNEQFF.

This rearrangement joins TRBV9 to TRBJ2-1; 12 bases line up with TRBD2. This CDR3 is 20 amino acids long. Germline trimming cut 0 bases from V and 8 bases from J; bases unmatched to any gene: 18. CDR1 and CDR2 (germline): SGDLS, YYNGEE. The CDR3, as DNA: TGTGCCAGCAGCGTAGAGGGCTTGCAGGGCACTAGCGGGAGGTGCTATGAGCAGTTCTTC. Protein sequence: CASSVEGLQGTSGRCYEQFF. Based on the CDR3 plus reference TRBV9 and TRBJ2-1, the full variable domain is DSGVTQTPKHLITATGQRVTLRCSPRSGDLSVYWYQQSLDQGLQFLIQYYNGEERAKGNILERFSAQQFPDLHSELNLSSLELGDSALYFCASSVEGLQGTSGRCYEQFFGPGTRLTVL.

This chain joins TRBV27 and TRBJ1-1; D is possibly TRBD1 (6 bases). The V gene lost 3 bases and the J gene lost 4 bases, with 15 bases spanning the gap. The CDR3 spans 15 residues. Germline lookup yields CDR1 MNHEY and CDR2 SMNVEV (reference sequence). Here the CDR3 DNA reads TGTGCCAGCAGTTTTCGGGGGGCGAGGAGCACTGAAGCTTTCTTT. Encoded protein: CASSFRGARSTEAFF.

The chain employs TRBV27 and TRBJ2-7; 8 nucleotides agree with TRBD1. Germline V gives CDR1 MNHEY, CDR2 SMNVEV (reference sequence). V shed 4 bases, J shed 3 bases, and the junction held 8 bases outside the gene matches. This CDR3 is built from 15 residues. CDR3 region: CASSSHRGDVYEQYF. The CDR3 region has the DNA TGTGCCAGCAGTTCCCACAGGGGGGATGTCTACGAGCAGTACTTC.

This clone appeared a few times. The chain uses TRBV2 and TRBJ2-6; D is ambiguous. The CDR3 sequence is 13 residues long. The germline V gene has CDR1 SNHLY and CDR2 FYNNEI. V dropped 8 bases and J dropped 0 bases, with 5 bases sitting between them. The CDR3 loop reads CASFVSGANVLTF. DNA of the CDR3: TGTGCCAGCTTCGTCTCTGGGGCCAACGTCCTGACTTTC.

J is TRBJ1-1 and V is TRBV5-1; 8 bases line up with TRBD1. V lost 4 bases and J lost 0; bases outside the gene matches: 14. This CDR3 region has 18 residues. Germline CDR1 and CDR2: SGHRS and YFSETQ. The CDR3 sequence is CASSRRDRPAFLNTEAFF. For the CDR3, the DNA is TGCGCCAGCAGCCGTCGGGACAGGCCTGCCTTCCTGAACACTGAAGCTTTCTTT.

V is TRBV6-5 and J is TRBJ2-1; D possibly corresponds to TRBD2 (6 bases). The CDR3 is 14 amino acids. The V end lost 5 bases, the J end lost 3 bases, and 11 bases lay between the germline ends. Germline V gene sequence: CDR1 MNHEY, CDR2 SVGAGI. The CDR3 DNA sequence: TGTGCCAGCAGTCCGGGACTGAACTACAATGAGCAGTTCTTC. It encodes CASSPGLNYNEQFF.

The chain has TRBV27 and TRBJ2-7, with D possibly TRBD1 on 6 matching bases. The V gene lost 8 bases and the J gene lost 3 bases, with 17 bases spanning the gap. This CDR3 has 14 amino acids. CDR1 and CDR2 from the germline V gene are MNHEY and SMNVEV (reference sequence). The CDR3 DNA follows: TGTGCCAGCCAGTTAAGGGGCAGGGGCTACGAGCAGTACTTC. Translation gives CASQLRGRGYEQYF.

This sequence joins TRBV6-4 and TRBJ1-2; D might be TRBD1 (6 bases). This CDR3 has 14 amino acids. Trimming left V 7 bases short and J 5 bases short, with 17 bases between. Germline V CDR1 and CDR2: MRHNA, SNTAGT. Here the CDR3 reads CASKKTGTTYGYTF. The DNA of the CDR3 is TGTGCCAGCAAAAAAACCGGGACAACATATGGCTACACCTTC.

The genes are TRBV15 and TRBJ1-3; D uncertain. The V and J ends lost 1 base and 3 bases respectively, with 7 bases between them. Per the germline V gene, CDR1 is LNHNV and CDR2 is YYDKDF (reference sequence). The CDR3 has 14 amino acids. In nucleotides, the CDR3 is TGTGCCACCAGCAGAGGGCGGCTTGGAAACACCATATATTTT. Translated: CATSRGRLGNTIYF.

The CDR3 protein is CASSHPTATGNQPQHF. CDR3 DNA: TGTGCCAGCAGTCACCCGACAGCGACGGGCAATCAGCCCCAGCATTTT. The rearrangement uses TRBV28 and TRBJ1-5; D possibly corresponds to TRBD1 (5 bases). Germline V CDR1 and CDR2: MDHEN, SYDVKM. The length of the CDR3 is 16 residues. Trimming left V 5 bases short and J 2 bases short, with 16 bases between.

The count of this clone is one. The chain employs TRBV25-1 and TRBJ2-2; no definite D call. This CDR3 comprises 15 residues. The V and J ends lost 2 bases and 1 base respectively, with 8 bases between them. Looked up from germline, CDR1 is MGHDK and CDR2 is SYGVNS. The CDR3 spells CASSEHSQNTGELFF. The CDR3 bases are TGTGCCAGCAGTGAACACTCCCAGAACACCGGGGAGCTGTTTTTT.

This chain links TRBV15 with TRBJ1-2, with 7 nucleotides matching TRBD1. The germline V gene encodes CDR1 LNHNV and CDR2 YYDKDF (reference sequence). The V and J ends lost 0 bases and 4 bases, in that order; junction bases with no gene match: 8. This CDR3 has 16 residues. In nucleotides, the CDR3 is TGTGCCACCAGCAGAGATCAGGGCAGGGGGAGCTATGGCTACACCTTC. This gives the protein CATSRDQGRGSYGYTF.

The chain combines TRBV4-3 with TRBJ1-2, with 7 nucleotides matching TRBD1. Germline values: CDR1 LGHNA, CDR2 YSLEER. The CDR3 is 18 residues long. V lost 0 bases, J lost 4 bases, and 14 bases stayed unmatched. CDR3 sequence reads: CASSQEEQGSPSFYGYTF. The CDR3 nucleotides read TGCGCCAGCAGCCAAGAGGAACAGGGGTCCCCCTCATTCTATGGCTACACCTTC.

This clone showed up just a few times. This rearrangement joins TRBV29-1 to TRBJ1-4; D not certain. V was pared by 0 bases and J by 8 bases, with 25 bases between. This CDR3 has 18 amino acids. Germline CDR1 reads SQVTM; CDR2 reads ANQGSEA. CDR3 amino acids: CSVEDEVNPGSIGEKLFF. The CDR3 DNA reads TGCAGCGTTGAAGATGAGGTCAATCCGGGGAGTATTGGAGAAAAACTGTTTTTT.

The V and J genes are TRBV28 and TRBJ1-2, with 9 bases lining up with TRBD1. The CDR3 is 16 residues long. The germline gives CDR1 MDHEN, CDR2 SYDVKM. Trimming took 10 bases from V and 4 from J; bases not matched to a gene: 16. CDR3 protein: CATHLLRTGVPYGYTF. CDR3 nucleotide sequence: TGTGCCACCCACCTCTTAAGGACAGGGGTTCCCTATGGCTACACCTTC.

This clone was picked up a small number of times. CDR3 amino acids: CAWSVTELADEQYF. The CDR3 bases are TGTGCCTGGAGTGTAACGGAGTTGGCCGACGAGCAGTACTTC. The chain joins TRBV30 to TRBJ2-7, with D hard to call. The germline gives CDR1 GTSNPN, CDR2 SVGIG (reference sequence). V shed 0 bases and J shed 5 bases, with 14 bases lying between them. CDR3 length: 14 residues.

This clone appeared once. V gene TRBV27 combines with J gene TRBJ2-3; 13 bases align to TRBD2. The length of the CDR3 is 17 residues. Germline lookup yields CDR1 MNHEY and CDR2 SMNVEV (reference sequence). J gave up 6 bases and V 6 bases, and 12 bases lay outside the gene matches. CDR3 bases: TGTGCCAGCAGCCTCCAACTAGCGGGAGGGAGCAGGGATACGCAGTATTTT. Its protein is CASSLQLAGGSRDTQYF.

This chain connects TRBV5-4 to TRBJ2-7; TRBD2 agrees at 14 bases. The germline V gene encodes CDR1 SGHNT and CDR2 YYREEE (reference sequence). The V segment lost 2 bases and the J segment 3 bases; nucleotides outside the gene matches: 4. The CDR3 has 16 residues. CDR3 residues: CASSFKGLAGVYEQYF. CDR3 DNA sequence: TGTGCCAGCAGCTTTAAGGGACTAGCGGGAGTCTACGAGCAGTACTTC.